The 25 T cell receptor beta chains given below trace back to one sample, sequenced in a study of blood T cell repertoires in COVID-19. Some clones are missing from TCRdb's copy, which holds only in-frame ones; the method was immunoSEQ multiplex PCR. The sample yields 400,000 or so clones, about 88% seen once. Material for sequencing was peripheral blood. Source of these receptors: a woman aged 40 to 49 with COVID-19, enrolled during active disease.

The gene calls are TRBV2 and TRBJ1-1, with no clear D. This CDR3 comprises 16 residues. Germline V gene data show CDR1 as SNHLY and CDR2 as FYNNEI. The V and J ends lost 3 bases and 5 bases respectively, with 19 bases between them. For the CDR3, the DNA is TGTGCCAGCAGTGATCGCGTCCACCTTACTCTAACTGAAGCTTTCTTT. Its translation is CASSDRVHLTLTEAFF.

This chain connects TRBV6-6 to TRBJ1-5, with 9 bases fitting TRBD1. Unmatched junction bases numbered 18, after V lost 5 bases and J lost 10 bases. The CDR3 length is 17 residues. CDR1 and CDR2 from the germline V gene are MNHNY and SVGAGI (reference sequence). The CDR3 region is CASSPRGDRVTLGPQHF. CDR3 coding DNA: TGTGCCAGCAGTCCCAGGGGGGACAGGGTAACCCTAGGACCCCAGCATTTT.

The V gene is TRBV19, the J gene TRBJ1-5, with a tentative D call TRBD1 (6 bases). Germline V lookup: CDR1 LNHDA, CDR2 SQIVND (reference sequence). The CDR3 sequence is 17 residues long. The ends were cut back, 5 bases at V and 1 base at J, with 18 bases in the middle. The CDR3 DNA sequence: TGTGCCAGTAGTTGGACAGTAGGGGCTAGAAGCAATCAGCCCCAGCATTTT. It encodes CASSWTVGARSNQPQHF.

The rearrangement links TRBV4-3 to TRBJ2-7; 7 nucleotides line up with TRBD2. The CDR3 is 16 amino acids. The germline CDR1 and CDR2 sequences are LGHNA and YSLEER. V shed 0 bases and J 2 bases; nucleotides not matched to a gene: 7. The CDR3 nucleotides are TGCGCCAGCAGCCAAGAGCTGCGGGGGAGCACCTACGAGCAGTACTTC. This gives the protein CASSQELRGSTYEQYF.

J is TRBJ1-2 and V is TRBV18; 9 bases are a match to TRBD1. The CDR3 consists of 15 residues. V shed 2 bases and J 4 bases; nucleotides not matched to a gene: 5. From germline, CDR1 is KGHSH and CDR2 LQKENI. CDR3 sequence (DNA): TGTGCCAGCTCACCAAACGGACAGGGGCGCTATGGCTACACCTTC. Translating it yields CASSPNGQGRYGYTF. The variable domain in full, with the rest retrieved from reference TRBV18 and TRBJ1-2, is NAGVMQNPRHLVRRRGQEARLRCSPMKGHSHVYWYRQLPEEGLKFMVYLQKENIIDESGMPKERFSAEFPKEGPSILRIQQVVRGDSAAYFCASSPNGQGRYGYTFGSGTRLTVV.

The CDR3 DNA follows: TGTGCCAGCAGTGGGACCTGGGGAGGTGATTCACCCCTCCACTTT. Translated, it gives CASSGTWGGDSPLHF. J is TRBJ1-6 and V is TRBV2; no definite D call. The CDR3 extends over 15 amino acids. Germline loops: CDR1 SNHLY, CDR2 FYNNEI. Between the trimmed V and J ends, which lost 4 bases and 8 bases, there was a span of 15 bases.

V usage is TRBV28 and J usage is TRBJ1-1, with D possibly matching TRBD1 (6 bases). CDR1 and CDR2 (germline): MDHEN, SYDVKM. The CDR3 runs 13 residues. V lost 8 bases, J lost 3 bases, and 13 bases lay in between. CDR3: CASLGGGDTEAFF. In DNA, the CDR3 is TGTGCCAGCTTAGGGGGGGGAGACACTGAAGCTTTCTTT. Based on the CDR3 plus reference TRBV28 and TRBJ1-1, the full variable domain is DVKVTQSSRYLVKRTGEKVFLECVQDMDHENMFWYRQDPGLGLRLIYFSYDVKMKEKGDIPEGYSVSREKKERFSLILESASTNQTSMYLCASLGGGDTEAFFGQGTRLTVV.

This sequence joins TRBV24-1 and TRBJ2-7; TRBD1 aligns across 9 bases. With 2 bases clipped from V and 4 bases from J, the junction kept 5 bases outside the gene matches. This CDR3 is built from 15 residues. Germline V lookup: CDR1 KGHDR, CDR2 SFDVKD. The DNA for the CDR3 is TGTGCCACCAGTGATTCACAGGGGGCTGTTTACGAGCAGTACTTC. Amino acid sequence: CATSDSQGAVYEQYF.

In its sample, this clone was seen once. J is TRBJ1-5 and V is TRBV27, with TRBD1 as a possible D gene (6 bases). Germline V CDR1 and CDR2: MNHEY, SMNVEV (reference sequence). The ends were cut back, 6 bases at V and 2 bases at J, with 20 bases in the middle. The CDR3 runs 17 residues. The CDR3 loop is CASRLTGTLRGNQPQHF. DNA for the CDR3: TGTGCCAGCAGGCTAACCGGGACACTTAGGGGCAATCAGCCCCAGCATTTT.

The chain combines TRBV12-3 or TRBV12-4 with TRBJ2-1, with D uncertain. Trimming cost V 3 bases and J 11 bases, with 11 bases left between them. The CDR3 is 12 residues long. The CDR3 DNA reads as TGTGCCAGCAGTTTGGCGGCAACTCAGCAGTTCTTC. Translating it yields CASSLAATQQFF.

V gene TRBV5-4 combines with J gene TRBJ1-4; 8 nucleotides agree with TRBD1. The V gene's germline CDR1 is SGHNT and CDR2 YYREEE (reference sequence). There are 15 residues in the CDR3. Trimming took 2 bases from V and 4 from J; bases not matched to a gene: 4. The CDR3 DNA reads as TGTGCCAGCAGCTTTACGACAGGGGTTAATGAAAAACTGTTTTTT. This sequence encodes CASSFTTGVNEKLFF.

The rearrangement links TRBV4-3 to TRBJ2-7; unclear D gene. CDR1 LGHNA and CDR2 YSLEER come from the germline V gene. This CDR3 has 14 residues. The V end was cut by 0 bases, the J end by 3 bases, with 9 bases between. In DNA form, the CDR3 reads TGCGCCAGCAGCCAAGATTACGCCAGCTACGAGCAGTACTTC. Its translation is CASSQDYASYEQYF.

This clone occurred a few times. J is TRBJ2-7 and V is TRBV28; TRBD2 is a possible D gene (6 bases). V gave up 5 bases and J gave up 2 bases, with 13 bases separating them. Per the germline V gene, CDR1 is MDHEN and CDR2 is SYDVKM. The CDR3 runs to 14 residues. The CDR3, as DNA: TGTGCCAGCAGTCCAACGGGACTGACCTACGAGCAGTACTTC. It encodes CASSPTGLTYEQYF.

This rearrangement joins TRBV9 to TRBJ1-3, with unresolved D. Trimming removed 1 base from V and 1 base from J, with 9 bases in between. Germline loops: CDR1 SGDLS, CDR2 YYNGEE. The CDR3 totals 15 residues. The CDR3 region is CASSVSGDSGNTIYF. In nucleotides, the CDR3 is TGTGCCAGCAGCGTATCAGGTGATTCTGGAAACACCATATATTTT.

The rearrangement joins TRBV7-9 to TRBJ2-3, with TRBD2 matching 9 bases. Trimming at V came to 5 bases and at J to 1 base, leaving 7 bases not matched to a gene. This CDR3 is 16 amino acids long. CDR1 and CDR2 (germline): SEHNR, FQNEAQ (reference sequence). DNA of the CDR3: TGTGCCAGCAGCCGGACAGCGGGGGGCCGCACAGATACGCAGTATTTT. Protein sequence: CASSRTAGGRTDTQYF.

The chain uses TRBV7-2 and TRBJ1-4; D is possibly TRBD1 (6 bases). V lost 5 bases to trimming and J lost 8 bases, with 21 bases between them. Germline V gives CDR1 SGHTA, CDR2 FQGNSA. There are 16 residues in the CDR3. The DNA for the CDR3 is TGTGCCAGCAGCCTGCTAGGGGGGGGAGGAATCGAAAAACTGTTTTTT. This codes for CASSLLGGGGIEKLFF.

The genes are TRBV9 and TRBJ1-5; TRBD1 matches 9 bases. This CDR3 is 16 amino acids long. Germline CDR1 is SGDLS and CDR2 is YYNGEE. J gave up 4 bases and V 6 bases, and 11 bases lay outside the gene matches. CDR3 residues: CASKLGQGGKNQPQHF. The CDR3 region has the DNA TGTGCCAGCAAACTGGGACAGGGTGGTAAGAATCAGCCCCAGCATTTT. Filled out from reference TRBV9 and TRBJ1-5, the complete variable domain reads DSGVTQTPKHLITATGQRVTLRCSPRSGDLSVYWYQQSLDQGLQFLIQYYNGEERAKGNILERFSAQQFPDLHSELNLSSLELGDSALYFCASKLGQGGKNQPQHFGDGTRLSIL.

The chain couples TRBV1 to TRBJ2-3; the table calls TRBD2, which could not be checked here. TRBV1 is recorded as a pseudogene. The CDR3 loop spans 16 amino acids. Here the CDR3 reads CTIRNGGADGTDTQYF. The CDR3 nucleotides are TGCACAATACGTAACGGGGGGGCTGATGGCACAGATACGCAGTATTTT.

The rearrangement uses TRBV7-2 and TRBJ1-2; the match to TRBD1 covers 9 bases. The trim removed 3 bases at V and 3 bases at J, leaving 2 bases unmatched. CDR1 SGHTA and CDR2 FQGNSA come from the germline V gene. The CDR3 has 14 amino acids. In DNA form, the CDR3 reads TGTGCCAGCAGCTTTACAGGGGGCGACTATGGCTACACCTTC. Its translation: CASSFTGGDYGYTF.

This chain joins TRBV19 and TRBJ1-1; D is unresolved. Trimming cost V 3 bases and J 10 bases, with 12 bases left between them. Germline V gene lookup returns CDR1 LNHDA and CDR2 SQIVND (reference sequence). The CDR3 sequence is 12 residues long. CDR3 DNA sequence: TGTGCCAGTAGTATTCCTCCCCGAGGAGCTTTCTTT. Its translation: CASSIPPRGAFF.

V usage is TRBV4-3 and J usage is TRBJ1-1, with TRBD1 matching over 7 bases. The CDR3 extends over 13 amino acids. Germline V gene data show CDR1 as LGHNA and CDR2 as YSLEER. J gave up 8 bases and V 4 bases, and 7 bases lay outside the gene matches. The CDR3 region is CASSPGQPSEAFF. In DNA, the CDR3 is TGCGCCAGCAGCCCGGGACAGCCATCGGAAGCTTTCTTT.

This chain uses TRBV19 with TRBJ2-3, with TRBD1 matching over 7 bases. V trimming: 6 bases; J trimming: 7 bases; junction bases outside the gene matches: 4. The germline CDR1 and CDR2 sequences are LNHDA and SQIVND (reference sequence). The CDR3 is 12 residues long. The CDR3 nucleotides read TGTGCCAGTAGCCACAGGGGAAATACGCAGTATTTT. Protein sequence: CASSHRGNTQYF.

J is TRBJ2-7 and V is TRBV6-6, with TRBD1 identical over 10 bases. There are 15 residues in the CDR3. Germline V gene data show CDR1 as MNHNY and CDR2 as SVGAGI (reference sequence). V shed 5 bases, J shed 5 bases, and the junction held 9 bases outside the gene matches. In DNA, the CDR3 is TGTGCCAGCAGTGAGCCGGGACAGGGGTTGAACGAGCAGTACTTC. It is translated as CASSEPGQGLNEQYF.

The rearrangement joins TRBV28 to TRBJ2-3, with 11 bases identical to TRBD2. The germline V gene has CDR1 MDHEN and CDR2 SYDVKM. The CDR3 sequence is 17 residues long. After removal of 0 bases from V and 2 bases from J, the junction contained 4 bases not matched to a gene. In nucleotides, the CDR3 is TGTGCCAGCAGTTTATGGGTAGCGGGAGGGACCACAGATACGCAGTATTTT. This gives the protein CASSLWVAGGTTDTQYF.

The chain recombines TRBV2 with TRBJ2-1; TRBD2 might be the D (7 bases). CDR3 length equals 16 residues. With 1 base removed from V and 0 bases from J, the gap between germline ends came to 10 bases. Germline V CDR1 and CDR2: SNHLY, FYNNEI. CDR3 coding DNA: TGTGCCAGCAGTGAAGAAGGGGGGGGCTCCTACAATGAGCAGTTCTTC. Its translation is CASSEEGGGSYNEQFF.